The rows below give T cell receptor beta chains drawn from one sample of a study of radiotherapy plus CTLA-4 blockade in lung cancer. Repertoires were generated with immunoSEQ multiplex PCR, while TCRdb's copy carries only in-frame clones and drops some. The table includes approximately 37,000 clones, about 74% detected once. This sample comprised peripheral blood, obtained from a patient treated with radiotherapy plus ipilimumab. All receptors come from a human donor with non-small cell lung cancer who had stable disease on radiotherapy plus ipilimumab. The CDR3 runs from the conserved cysteine through the conserved F or W. The D gene is left open where the match is weak. Not every row has a clone size; where given, it reads once, few, many or a size class.

CASNSEFSGGYEQYF,TGTGCCAGCAATAGCGAGTTTAGCGGGGGGTACGAGCAGTACTTC,TRBV6-1,TRBD2,TRBJ2-7,.
CASSPLSRGGETQYF,TGTGCCAGCAGCCCCTTGTCCCGGGGAGGAGAGACCCAGTACTTC,TRBV2,.,TRBJ2-5,.
CASSYAPGQGHLEAFF,TGTGCCAGCAGTTACGCGCCGGGCCAGGGTCACCTGGAAGCTTTCTTT,TRBV6-6,.,TRBJ1-1,.
CASSRDSQETQYF,TGTGCCAGCAGTCGGGACAGCCAAGAGACCCAGTACTTC,TRBV2,TRBD1,TRBJ2-5,.
CATSRGSVGEGPYQPQHF,TGTGCCACCAGCAGAGGATCAGTGGGGGAGGGACCCTATCAGCCCCAGCATTTT,TRBV15,.,TRBJ1-5,.
CASSSRGGAGLGETQYF,TGTGCCAGCAGCTCGAGGGGAGGGGCAGGATTAGGGGAGACCCAGTACTTC,TRBV7-9,TRBD2,TRBJ2-5,.
CASSLAGYPYGYTF,TGTGCCAGTAGTCTGGCAGGGTATCCCTATGGCTACACCTTC,TRBV19,.,TRBJ1-2,.
CASRPGTGAYGYTF,TGTGCCAGCAGGCCCGGGACAGGGGCATATGGCTACACCTTC,TRBV5-4,TRBD1,TRBJ1-2,few
CAISALAGGELFF,TGTGCCATCAGTGCCCTAGCTGGCGGGGAGCTGTTTTTT,TRBV10-3,.,TRBJ2-2,.
CSVDQGTLEAFF,TGCAGCGTTGACCAGGGGACACTTGAAGCTTTCTTT,TRBV29-1,.,TRBJ1-1,.
CAITSGGAYNEQFF,TGTGCCATCACTTCTGGGGGCGCCTACAATGAGCAGTTCTTC,TRBV10-3,.,TRBJ2-1,.
CASSSTGGNEKLFF,TGCGCCAGCAGCTCAACAGGGGGGAATGAAAAACTGTTTTTT,TRBV5-1,TRBD1,TRBJ1-4,.
CASTGGSYNEQFF,TGTGCCAGCACGGGGGGTTCCTACAATGAGCAGTTCTTC,TRBV6-6,TRBD2,TRBJ2-1,.
CASSPTGSYEQYF,TGCGCCAGCAGCCCCACGGGGTCCTACGAGCAGTACTTC,TRBV5-1,.,TRBJ2-7,.
CASSVSAGASTDTQYF,TGTGCCAGCAGCGTCTCGGCGGGCGCTAGCACAGATACGCAGTATTTT,TRBV9,.,TRBJ2-3,.
CASSHHRATNQPQHF,TGTGCCAGCAGTCACCACAGGGCTACGAATCAGCCCCAGCATTTT,TRBV6-1,.,TRBJ1-5,few
CAIRKEGLVDSPLHF,TGTGCCATCAGGAAGGAGGGGTTGGTGGATTCACCCCTCCACTTT,TRBV10-3,.,TRBJ1-6,.
CASSLNTGITEKLFF,TGTGCCAGCAGCTTAAATACAGGGATAACTGAAAAACTGTTTTTT,TRBV11-2,.,TRBJ1-4,.
CASSQVGGRSKVASYEQYF,TGCGCCAGCAGCCAGGTAGGGGGCCGCTCCAAGGTGGCCTCCTACGAGCAGTACTTC,TRBV4-1,TRBD1,TRBJ2-7,.
CASSPSAGTGRRGTFF,TGTGCCAGCAGTCCAAGCGCCGGGACAGGTCGAAGGGGGACTTTCTTT,TRBV2,TRBD1,TRBJ1-1,.
CASSFRLTGGETQYF,TGCGCCAGCAGCTTCAGACTGACAGGGGGAGAGACCCAGTACTTC,TRBV4-1,TRBD1,TRBJ2-5,few
CAWSVLRQNTEAFF,TGTGCCTGGAGTGTACTCCGCCAGAACACTGAAGCTTTCTTT,TRBV30,.,TRBJ1-1,few
CASSRDRDTDTQYF,TGTGCCAGCTCCCGGGACAGGGACACAGATACGCAGTATTTT,TRBV27,TRBD1,TRBJ2-3,.
CASSQDGGSGELFF,TGCGCCAGCAGCCAAGATGGGGGGTCCGGGGAGCTGTTTTTT,TRBV4-3,.,TRBJ2-2,.
CASSTRQGLNTEAFF,TGTGCCAGCAGCACCAGACAGGGACTGAACACTGAAGCTTTCTTT,TRBV11-3,TRBD1,TRBJ1-1,.